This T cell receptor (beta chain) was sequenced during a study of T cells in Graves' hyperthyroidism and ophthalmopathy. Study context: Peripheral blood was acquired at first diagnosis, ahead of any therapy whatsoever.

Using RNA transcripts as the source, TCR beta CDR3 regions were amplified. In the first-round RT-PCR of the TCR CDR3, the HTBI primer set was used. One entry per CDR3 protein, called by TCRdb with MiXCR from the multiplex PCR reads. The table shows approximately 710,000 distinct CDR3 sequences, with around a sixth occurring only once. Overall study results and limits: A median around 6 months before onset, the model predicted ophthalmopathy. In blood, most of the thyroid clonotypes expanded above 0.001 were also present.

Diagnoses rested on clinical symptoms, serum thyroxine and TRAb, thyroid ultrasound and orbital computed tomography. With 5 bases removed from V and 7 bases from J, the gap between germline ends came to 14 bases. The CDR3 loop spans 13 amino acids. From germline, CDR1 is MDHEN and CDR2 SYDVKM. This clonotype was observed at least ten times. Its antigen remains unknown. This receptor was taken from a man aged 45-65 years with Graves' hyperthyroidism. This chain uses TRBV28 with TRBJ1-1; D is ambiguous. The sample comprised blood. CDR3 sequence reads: CASSLHREFEAFF. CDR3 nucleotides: TGTGCCAGCAGTCTCCACAGAGAATTTGAAGCTTTCTTT.